These 20 T cell receptor beta chains share one sample of origin, sequenced in a study of a mutant IDH1 vaccine in newly diagnosed glioma. Time point indicated: week 35, safety follow-up. With topical imiquimod, each dose of the vaccine consisted of 300 ug of mutant IDH1 20-mer peptide. The method was immunoSEQ multiplex PCR; TCRdb's version includes in-frame clones alone and lacks a portion of them. Found here are approximately 66,000 clones, less than 90% of them singletons; the top ten hold around 4.6%. Their cognate antigens are unknown. The specimen was PBMCs, collected from a glioma patient whose treatment included an IDH1 peptide vaccine. Receptors were obtained from a man younger than 40 with glioma.

V and J are TRBV27 and TRBJ2-7, with a possible D match to TRBD2 (5 bases). From germline, CDR1 is MNHEY and CDR2 SMNVEV (reference sequence). Trimming took off 2 bases at V and 7 bases at J, with 15 bases between the two ends. There are 14 residues in the CDR3. CDR3 coding DNA: TGTGCCAGCAGTTTAAAGGGAGCTCCCAGGGAGCAGTACTTC. It encodes CASSLKGAPREQYF.

The chain employs TRBV5-1 and TRBJ1-2, with 7 bases fitting TRBD1. CDR3 length: 13 residues. Germline loops: CDR1 SGHRS, CDR2 YFSETQ. J lost 2 bases, V lost 4 bases, and 2 bases had no gene match. CDR3 nucleotides: TGCGCCAGCAGCCCAGGGGGAAACTATGGCTACACCTTC. Protein sequence: CASSPGGNYGYTF.

The V gene is TRBV28, the J gene TRBJ1-6; no clear D gene. Germline V gene data show CDR1 as MDHEN and CDR2 as SYDVKM. This CDR3 is 15 amino acids long. V lost 2 bases and J 0 bases, leaving 5 bases between the germline ends. The CDR3 protein is CASSLLSSYNSPLHF. In DNA, the CDR3 is TGTGCCAGCAGTTTACTGAGCTCCTATAATTCACCCCTCCACTTT.

This clone came up once. J is TRBJ1-2 and V is TRBV19; 10 nucleotides align to TRBD1. Trimming took 1 base from V and 4 from J; bases not matched to a gene: 3. The CDR3 loop spans 15 amino acids. Germline assignment: CDR1 LNHDA and CDR2 SQIVND (reference sequence). The CDR3 loop is CASSIGGQGIYGYTF. Here the CDR3 DNA reads TGTGCCAGTAGTATAGGGGGACAGGGGATCTATGGCTACACCTTC.

The chain is built from TRBV19 and TRBJ1-1; no clear D gene. CDR1 is LNHDA, CDR2 SQIVND, per germline (reference sequence). CDR3 length equals 15 residues. The germline V and J ends were trimmed by 3 bases and 1 base, with 12 bases remaining between them. The CDR3 protein is CASSIGVKTNTEAFF. Here the CDR3 DNA reads TGTGCCAGTAGTATCGGGGTCAAGACGAACACTGAAGCTTTCTTT.

This clone was observed a single time. The J gene is TRBJ2-3, the V gene TRBV6-5; no definite D call. The CDR3 length is 14 residues. CDR1 is MNHEY, CDR2 SVGAGI, per germline. Trimming took off 4 bases at V and 2 bases at J, with 10 bases between the two ends. The CDR3: CASSFRLVTDTQYF. The CDR3 DNA is TGTGCCAGCAGTTTCCGACTGGTCACAGATACGCAGTATTTT.

The rearrangement uses TRBV18 and TRBJ1-2; 10 nucleotides line up with TRBD1. The junction had 15 bases not matched to a gene; V was cut back by 4 bases and J by 4 bases. This CDR3 is built from 18 residues. The germline V gene encodes CDR1 KGHSH and CDR2 LQKENI. CDR3 sequence (DNA): TGTGCCAGCTCACGAACGACAGGGGGCCTCTCCTACTTCTATGGCTACACCTTC. It is translated as CASSRTTGGLSYFYGYTF.

The chain combines TRBV29-1 with TRBJ2-5; D unresolved. Trimming took 7 bases from V and 5 from J, leaving 11 bases between them. Germline assignment: CDR1 SQVTM and CDR2 ANQGSEA. The CDR3 is 11 residues long. DNA for the CDR3: TGCAGCGGCCCAATGGGGGAGACCCAGTACTTC. Its protein is CSGPMGETQYF.

The chain employs TRBV2 and TRBJ2-7; TRBD1 might be the D (6 bases). Trimming removed 6 bases at V and 0 bases at J, with 12 bases between. CDR1 is SNHLY and CDR2 is FYNNEI in the germline V gene. There are 14 residues in the CDR3. This CDR3 reads CASSEQGNSYEQYF. The CDR3 DNA follows: TGTGCCAGCAGCGAACAGGGAAACTCCTACGAGCAGTACTTC.

This clone was observed a few times. The chain employs TRBV7-2 and TRBJ1-2; 7 bases line up with TRBD1. Germline CDR1 is SGHTA and CDR2 is FQGNSA. The length of the CDR3 is 15 residues. V lost 1 base, J lost 5 bases, and 7 bases stayed unmatched. The CDR3 loop is CASSLGSGTAYGYTF. The CDR3 DNA follows: TGTGCCAGCAGCTTAGGATCCGGGACAGCTTATGGCTACACCTTC.

The table lists this clone with a count of one. The genes are TRBV10-3 and TRBJ2-7, with D possibly being TRBD1 (6 bases). Germline V gene sequence: CDR1 ENHRY, CDR2 SYGVKD. The CDR3 is 15 amino acids. V was clipped by 5 bases and J by 2 bases, with 16 bases between them. CDR3 bases: TGTGCCATCAGTCTCATACGGGACATTCCCTACGAGCAGTACTTC. Its translation: CAISLIRDIPYEQYF.

V gene TRBV18 combines with J gene TRBJ2-5; D might be TRBD1 or TRBD2, each matching 6 bases. This CDR3 region has 14 residues. V lost 4 bases, J lost 5 bases, and 14 bases lay in between. Germline values: CDR1 KGHSH, CDR2 LQKENI. The CDR3: CASSHVGGRETQYF. The CDR3 DNA sequence: TGTGCCAGCTCACACGTCGGGGGCCGGGAGACCCAGTACTTC.

The rearrangement links TRBV15 to TRBJ1-2; D is uncertain. The V gene lost 1 base and the J gene lost 7 bases, with 13 bases spanning the gap. Germline CDR1 and CDR2: LNHNV and YYDKDF (reference sequence). The CDR3 runs 14 residues. CDR3 amino acids: CATSRVAGDIGYTF. The CDR3 region has the DNA TGTGCCACCAGCAGAGTTGCGGGTGATATTGGCTACACCTTC.

This clone occurred once. V usage is TRBV9 and J usage is TRBJ1-2; D not certain. The CDR3 is 14 residues long. Trimming pared 7 bases from V and 4 bases from J, leaving 17 bases between. Germline values: CDR1 SGDLS, CDR2 YYNGEE. CDR3 amino acids: CASGLGSGLYGYTF. CDR3 DNA: TGTGCCAGCGGTTTGGGATCGGGTCTCTATGGCTACACCTTC.

The chain employs TRBV15 and TRBJ2-2; no reliable D call. Germline CDR1 reads LNHNV; CDR2 reads YYDKDF (reference sequence). The CDR3 is 18 residues long. With 0 bases removed from V and 4 bases from J, the gap between germline ends came to 18 bases. CDR3 loop: CATSRDLWKGSGTGELFF. The CDR3 bases are TGTGCCACCAGCAGAGATCTCTGGAAAGGGTCGGGCACCGGGGAGCTGTTTTTT.

J is TRBJ2-5 and V is TRBV19; possibly TRBD2 for D (5 bases). The CDR3 has 15 amino acids. Trimming took 3 bases from V and 4 from J, leaving 15 bases between them. Germline assignment: CDR1 LNHDA and CDR2 SQIVND (reference sequence). CDR3 in amino acids: CASSIIPGSGETQYF. CDR3 nucleotide sequence: TGTGCCAGTAGTATCATTCCGGGGTCAGGAGAGACCCAGTACTTC.

The CDR3 DNA reads as TGTGCCAGTAGTTCTCCGGGACTAGCGGGGGTATACGAGCAGTACTTC. It translates to CASSSPGLAGVYEQYF. V and J are TRBV19 and TRBJ2-7, with TRBD2 identical over 14 bases. CDR1 and CDR2 (germline): LNHDA, SQIVND (reference sequence). There are 16 residues in the CDR3. Trimming removed 5 bases from V and 4 bases from J; junction bases left unmatched: 7.

The genes are TRBV27 and TRBJ1-4; 8 nucleotides match TRBD1. V trimming: 8 bases; J trimming: 7 bases; junction bases outside the gene matches: 9. CDR1 is MNHEY and CDR2 is SMNVEV in the germline V gene (reference sequence). The length of the CDR3 is 14 residues. The CDR3 DNA follows: TGTGCCAGCGCCCGACAGGGGCGGAGTGAAAAACTGTTTTTT. Residues: CASARQGRSEKLFF. Using reference TRBV27 and TRBJ1-4 for the parts outside the CDR3, the full variable domain is EAQVTQNPRYLITVTGKKLTVTCSQNMNHEYMSWYRQDPGLGLRQIYYSMNVEVTDKGDVPEGYKVSRKEKRNFPLILESPSPNQTSLYFCASARQGRSEKLFFGSGTQLSVL.

The chain combines TRBV7-6 with TRBJ1-2; 7 bases are a match to TRBD1. Germline assignment: CDR1 SGHVS and CDR2 FNYEAQ. V shed 5 bases, J shed 5 bases, and the junction held 17 bases outside the gene matches. This CDR3 comprises 17 residues. The CDR3: CASSPTPGTVISYGYTF. The CDR3 DNA follows: TGTGCCAGCAGCCCAACACCGGGGACAGTCATCTCTTATGGCTACACCTTC.

This chain connects TRBV18 to TRBJ1-2; the match to TRBD1 covers 11 bases. V dropped 2 bases and J dropped 7; count of bases not matched to a gene: 3. Germline loops: CDR1 KGHSH, CDR2 LQKENI. There are 14 residues in the CDR3. CDR3 residues: CASSPGQGAGGYTF. The CDR3 bases are TGTGCCAGCTCACCAGGACAGGGGGCTGGTGGCTACACCTTC.